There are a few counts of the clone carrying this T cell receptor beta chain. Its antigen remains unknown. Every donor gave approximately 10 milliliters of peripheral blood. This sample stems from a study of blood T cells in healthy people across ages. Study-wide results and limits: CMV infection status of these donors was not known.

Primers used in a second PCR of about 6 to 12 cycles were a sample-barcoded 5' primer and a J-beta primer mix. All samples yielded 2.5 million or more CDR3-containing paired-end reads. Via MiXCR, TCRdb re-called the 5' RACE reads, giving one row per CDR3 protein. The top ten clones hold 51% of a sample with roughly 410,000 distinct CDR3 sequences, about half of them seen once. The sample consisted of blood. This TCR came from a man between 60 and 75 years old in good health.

The CDR3 sequence is CASSQGAGSSYEQYF. The CDR3 DNA sequence: TGTGCCAGCAGCCAAGGGGCAGGGAGCTCCTACGAGCAGTACTTC. The chain joins TRBV16 to TRBJ2-7; D may match TRBD1 or TRBD2 (5 bases each). Between the trimmed V and J ends, which lost 2 bases and 0 bases, there was a span of 11 bases. The CDR3 is 15 amino acids. The V gene's germline CDR1 is KGHSY and CDR2 FQNENV.